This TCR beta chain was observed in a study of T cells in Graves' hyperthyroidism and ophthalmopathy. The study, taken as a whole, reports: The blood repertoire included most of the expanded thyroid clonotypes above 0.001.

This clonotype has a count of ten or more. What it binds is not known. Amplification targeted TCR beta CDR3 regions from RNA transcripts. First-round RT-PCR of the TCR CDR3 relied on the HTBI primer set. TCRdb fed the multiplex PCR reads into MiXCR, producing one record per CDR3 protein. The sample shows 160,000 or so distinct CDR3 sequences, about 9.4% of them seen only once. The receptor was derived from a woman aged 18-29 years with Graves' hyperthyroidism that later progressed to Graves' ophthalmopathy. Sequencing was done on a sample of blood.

CDR3 amino acids: CASSRYRDNTEAFF. Here the CDR3 DNA reads TGTGCCAGCAGCAGATACAGGGACAACACTGAAGCTTTCTTT. The gene calls are TRBV3-1 and TRBJ1-1; D is perhaps TRBD1 (6 bases). This CDR3 spans 14 amino acids. Germline-derived CDR1 and CDR2 are LGHDT and YNNKEL (reference sequence). Trimming removed 5 bases from V and 2 bases from J, with 12 bases in between.